This T cell receptor (beta chain) is from a study of CD8 T cells in Susac syndrome. cDNA came from approximately 0.5 to 1 ug RNA primed by random hexamers. MiXCR, run by TCRdb on the immunoSEQ multiplex PCR reads, gives a single entry per CDR3 protein. The sample includes about 400,000 distinct CDR3 sequences, more than 80% seen only once; the top ten take roughly 0.1%. The CDR3 loop spans 13 amino acids. Germline trimming cut 2 bases from V and 9 bases from J; bases unmatched to any gene: 7. The germline V gene has CDR1 DFQATT and CDR2 SNEGSKA (reference sequence). The source material was CD8+ T cells from PBMCs. This clonotype was sampled from a human donor with multiple sclerosis. This chain links TRBV20-1 with TRBJ2-1; 7 bases match TRBD1. The CDR3 DNA reads as TGCAGTGCTAGAAGACAGGGTAGAACTGAGCAGTTCTTC. Residues: CSARRQGRTEQFF.